The clone carrying this T cell receptor (beta chain) was picked up a small number of times. Its specificity is unknown. Per the germline V gene, CDR1 is LGHNA and CDR2 is YSLEER. CDR3 size: 16 residues. Deletions cut 2 bases from V and 9 bases from J, with 17 bases between. TCRdb processed the 5' RACE reads anew with MiXCR; each CDR3 protein has one entry. Of roughly 300,000 distinct CDR3 sequences listed, under 8.5% are singletons. The entry originates in a study of T-cell memory formation after mild COVID-19. The wider study: Each donor largely had its own TCR clusters.

Study outcomes and limitations: For second-wave clones that peaked at day 37, SARS-CoV-2 specificity went unverified.

The sequencing sample was made of PBMCs or a T cell subset sorted from them (not recorded which). This sequence was found in a man younger than 35 who had mild COVID-19 (a few samples of this study predate the infection). Cell type and time point are not known. The chain has TRBV4-3 and TRBJ1-6; weak D call: TRBD1 (5 bases). CDR3 sequence reads: CASSQSRRARSSPLHF. In DNA form, the CDR3 reads TGCGCCAGCAGCCAATCCCGCAGGGCCAGATCTTCACCCCTCCACTTT.